One TCR beta chain is described in this entry. Its antigen is currently unknown. A second PCR, run for about 6 to 11 cycles, used a sample-barcoded 5' primer plus a J-beta primer mix. TCRdb re-analysed the 5' RACE reads in MiXCR, keeping a single row per CDR3 protein. Of roughly 680,000 distinct CDR3 sequences listed, more than 40% are singletons. V shed 2 bases and J shed 9 bases, with 11 bases lying between them. CDR1 and CDR2 from the germline V gene are SGHTA and FQGNSA. This CDR3 region has 13 residues. The data stem from a study of blood T cells in healthy people across ages. Study-wide points: Donor CMV infection status was unknown, possibly confounding age-related changes in expanded clonotypes. Age advanced and TCR beta diversity per million T cells fell, roughly linearly. Relative to aged donors, long-lived donors carried more naive CD4+ cells and displayed higher diversity.

Material: blood. The chain carries TRBV7-2 and TRBJ2-1; D may be TRBD2 (5 bases). The receptor was derived from a woman aged 60 to 75 in good health. The CDR3 region is CASSLLRGLEQFF. The DNA of the CDR3 is TGTGCCAGCAGCTTACTGAGAGGACTTGAGCAGTTCTTC.